These 19 T cell receptor beta chains share one sample of origin, sequenced in a study of identical twins. MiXCR was run by TCRdb on the 5' RACE reads, yielding one entry per CDR3 protein. Counted here are 430,000 or so distinct CDR3 sequences, 24% occurring once; the ten biggest clones make up roughly 2.8%. These data are also associated with another study on T cells expressing NK-cell markers.

What was sequenced was CD4+ T cells sorted from blood. Receptor source: a woman between 18 and 30 years old in good health.

This clonotype was seen a few times. The rearrangement links TRBV4-2 to TRBJ2-7, with D unresolved. The V gene lost 0 bases and the J gene lost 8 bases, with 11 bases spanning the gap. CDR1 LGHNA and CDR2 YNFKEQ come from the germline V gene. The CDR3 consists of 13 residues. The CDR3 loop reads CASSQDPQKKQYF. The CDR3, as DNA: TGTGCCAGCAGCCAAGATCCCCAGAAAAAGCAGTACTTC.

The chain links TRBV18 to TRBJ2-2; D remains unclear. Per the germline V gene, CDR1 is KGHSH and CDR2 is LQKENI. Trimming stripped 3 bases from V and 4 bases from J, with 6 bases between. The CDR3 is 13 amino acids. This CDR3 reads CASSPTTTGELFF. The CDR3 DNA is TGTGCCAGCTCACCTACGACCACCGGGGAGCTGTTTTTT.

This clonotype has ten or more counts. The chain is built from TRBV12-3 or TRBV12-4 and TRBJ2-7; D might be TRBD2 (5 bases). The CDR3 contains 12 residues. Trimming cost V 6 bases and J 6 bases, with 12 bases left between them. The CDR3 DNA reads TGTGCCAGCAGCCTACTAGGTGGCGAGCAGTACTTC. The encoded protein is CASSLLGGEQYF.

The table lists this clonotype with a count of one. The V and J genes are TRBV20-1 and TRBJ2-2, with D hard to call. The CDR3 loop spans 14 amino acids. V was trimmed by 2 bases and J by 2 bases, leaving 9 bases between them. Germline CDR1 is DFQATT and CDR2 is SNEGSKA (reference sequence). This CDR3 is CSARPWANTGELFF. In DNA form, the CDR3 reads TGCAGTGCTAGACCGTGGGCTAACACCGGGGAGCTGTTTTTT.

The chain uses TRBV20-1 and TRBJ2-1; D is ambiguous. Germline V gene data show CDR1 as DFQATT and CDR2 as SNEGSKA (reference sequence). CDR3 length: 11 residues. V was trimmed by 5 bases and J by 4 bases, leaving 6 bases between them. The CDR3 here is CSADDYNEQFF. The CDR3 region has the DNA TGCAGTGCTGACGATTACAATGAGCAGTTCTTC.

The chain couples TRBV3-1 to TRBJ2-3; 12 bases are shared with TRBD2. This CDR3 has 18 amino acids. The J segment lost 1 base and the V segment lost 3 bases, leaving 8 bases of the junction unmatched. CDR1 is LGHDT and CDR2 is YNNKEL in the germline V gene (reference sequence). The CDR3 DNA reads as TGTGCCAGCAGCCAGTCTCTAGCGGGGGGGTATGGCACAGATACGCAGTATTTT. Its translation is CASSQSLAGGYGTDTQYF.

The rearrangement joins TRBV6-1 to TRBJ2-1; TRBD2 agrees at 14 bases. CDR3 size: 16 residues. J gave up 9 bases and V 6 bases, and 10 bases lay outside the gene matches. Germline CDR1 and CDR2: MNHNS and SASEGT. CDR3 amino acids: CASSKTSGRAIPEQFF. DNA for the CDR3: TGTGCCAGCAGCAAGACTAGCGGGAGGGCCATACCTGAGCAGTTCTTC.

This clonotype occurred a few times. The junction differs from germline at one of its ends, possibly a read error. CDR3 sequence: CAISDVEYGPQLF. The DNA for the CDR3 is TGTGCCATCAGTGACGTGGAATACGGACCGCAGCTCTTC. The gene calls are TRBV10-3 and TRBJ2-1; D is unclear. The germline V gene has CDR1 ENHRY and CDR2 SYGVKD. The CDR3 is 13 amino acids.

The chain is built from TRBV18 and TRBJ2-2; a possible D gene is TRBD1 (5 bases). The ends were cut back, 1 base at V and 4 bases at J, with 10 bases in the middle. The CDR3 totals 15 residues. Germline V lookup: CDR1 KGHSH, CDR2 LQKENI. CDR3 DNA sequence: TGTGCCAGCTCACCACGCGACAGCTCCACCGGGGAGCTGTTTTTT. It encodes CASSPRDSSTGELFF.

This clonotype was seen more than once but under ten times. The chain employs TRBV7-2 and TRBJ2-6; D is unresolved. The CDR3 sequence is 16 residues long. Per the germline V gene, CDR1 is SGHTA and CDR2 is FQGNSA. Trimming cost V 6 bases and J 0 bases, with 12 bases left between them. The CDR3 spells CASSAPPSSGANVLTF. Here the CDR3 DNA reads TGTGCCAGCAGTGCACCCCCTAGCTCTGGGGCCAACGTCCTGACTTTC.

This clonotype was counted a few times. The genes are TRBV24-1 and TRBJ2-1; the D is unclear. From germline, CDR1 is KGHDR and CDR2 SFDVKD. The CDR3 extends over 12 amino acids. V shed 4 bases and J shed 4 bases, with 4 bases lying between them. This chain's CDR3 is CATSDEYNEQFF. The CDR3 DNA reads as TGTGCCACCAGTGACGAGTACAATGAGCAGTTCTTC.

This sequence joins TRBV12-3 or TRBV12-4 and TRBJ2-1, with D unclear. The CDR3 is 12 amino acids. V was trimmed by 7 bases and J by 5 bases, leaving 9 bases between them. CDR3 sequence (DNA): TGTGCCAGCACCCAGAGTAACAATGAGCAGTTCTTC. It specifies CASTQSNNEQFF.

In this sample, this clonotype turned up a few times. The CDR3 region is CSALIGETQYF. In DNA form, the CDR3 reads TGCAGTGCTTTAATCGGAGAGACCCAGTACTTC. The rearrangement links TRBV20-1 to TRBJ2-5, with unresolved D. The CDR3 covers 11 residues. Trimming removed 5 bases at V and 4 bases at J, with 8 bases between. Germline-derived CDR1 and CDR2 are DFQATT and SNEGSKA (reference sequence).

This clonotype turned up a few times. V and J are TRBV4-2 and TRBJ2-7, with 11 bases aligning to TRBD2. The V segment lost 3 bases and the J segment 0 bases; nucleotides outside the gene matches: 7. CDR3 size: 17 residues. Germline CDR1 is LGHNA and CDR2 is YNFKEQ. The CDR3 loop is CASSQAVGLADSYEQYF. Here the CDR3 DNA reads TGTGCCAGCAGCCAGGCCGTGGGACTAGCGGACTCCTACGAGCAGTACTTC.

This clonotype was detected a few times. The chain joins TRBV2 to TRBJ2-6; D possibly corresponds to TRBD1 (6 bases). This CDR3 contains 15 residues. In germline, CDR1 is SNHLY, CDR2 FYNNEI. Trimming left V 3 bases short and J 4 bases short, with 10 bases between. DNA of the CDR3: TGTGCCAGCAGTGAGACAGGCGTCGGGGCCAACGTCCTGACTTTC. This codes for CASSETGVGANVLTF.

This sequence joins TRBV20-1 and TRBJ2-7, with D perhaps being TRBD1 or TRBD2 (5 bases each). Trimming cost V 8 bases and J 0 bases, with 17 bases left between them. Germline V lookup: CDR1 DFQATT, CDR2 SNEGSKA (reference sequence). The CDR3 is 14 residues long. The CDR3 is CSTDRLPISYEQYF. In DNA, the CDR3 is TGCAGTACCGACAGACTACCTATCTCCTACGAGCAGTACTTC.

In its sample, this clonotype was seen many times. The chain uses TRBV5-1 and TRBJ2-3; TRBD2 agrees at 8 bases. The CDR3 sequence is 14 residues long. Germline V gene data show CDR1 as SGHRS and CDR2 as YFSETQ. V shed 1 base, J shed 5 bases, and the junction held 3 bases outside the gene matches. The CDR3 reads CASSLPSGRDTQYF. CDR3 nucleotides: TGCGCCAGCAGCTTGCCAAGCGGGAGAGATACGCAGTATTTT.

The chain is built from TRBV14 and TRBJ2-1; D ambiguous. The CDR3 runs 15 residues. CDR1 is SGHDN and CDR2 is FVKESK in the germline V gene. V dropped 4 bases and J dropped 2 bases, with 12 bases sitting between them. CDR3 bases: TGTGCCAGCAGCCGGTACCAGGACCCCTACAATGAGCAGTTCTTC. Protein product: CASSRYQDPYNEQFF.

J is TRBJ1-1 and V is TRBV3-1; TRBD1 might be the D (6 bases). This CDR3 contains 15 residues. Deletions cut 5 bases from V and 3 bases from J, with 16 bases between. Germline V gene sequence: CDR1 LGHDT, CDR2 YNNKEL (reference sequence). The CDR3 DNA reads as TGTGCCAGCAGCGGACTCGGGGGCGCCCACACTGAAGCTTTCTTT. It encodes CASSGLGGAHTEAFF.